These 4 T cell receptor beta chains were sequenced from one sample in a study of regulatory T cells in long-lasting Graves disease. Construction of the TCR beta libraries employed iRepertoire HTBI primers in conjunction with Arm-PCR of CDR3 regions. From the multiplex PCR reads, TCRdb called clonotypes with MiXCR, one entry per CDR3 protein. The sample contains roughly 440,000 distinct CDR3 sequences, about 17% of which appear only once. The time point was: newly diagnosed GD, antithyroid drugs for less than 3 months. RNA extracted from PBMCs served as the sequencing template. These data were likewise used in another study, on T cells in Graves' hyperthyroidism and ophthalmopathy.

The sequences come from peripheral blood mononuclear cells (PBMCs), collected at new diagnosis, from a patient treated with antithyroid drugs. The receptor set was obtained from a woman aged 18 to 35 with Graves disease.

This clonotype was found many times. V usage is TRBV18 and J usage is TRBJ1-1; the D gene is possibly TRBD1 (6 bases). V lost 1 base, J lost 6 bases, and 15 bases lay in between. The CDR3 length is 15 residues. Per germline, CDR1 KGHSH and CDR2 LQKENI. CDR3 in DNA: TGTGCCAGCTCACCACAGGGGGTACGAGCGTCTGAAGCTTTCTTT. This sequence encodes CASSPQGVRASEAFF.

The rearrangement links TRBV4-3 to TRBJ2-1; D remains ambiguous. V lost 0 bases and J 0 bases, leaving 9 bases between the germline ends. This CDR3 is 16 amino acids long. The germline V gene encodes CDR1 LGHNA and CDR2 YSLEER. The DNA for the CDR3 is TGCGCCAGCAGCCAAGATGGAGACCTCTCCTACAATGAGCAGTTCTTC. Encoded protein: CASSQDGDLSYNEQFF.

This clonotype appeared a few times. This rearrangement joins TRBV6-1 to TRBJ2-7, with D tentatively TRBD1 (6 bases). Trimming pared 3 bases from V and 2 bases from J, leaving 11 bases between. Germline V gene lookup returns CDR1 MNHNS and CDR2 SASEGT. The CDR3 covers 14 residues. The CDR3 protein is CASSDQGYTYEQYF. CDR3 bases: TGTGCCAGCAGTGACCAGGGGTATACCTACGAGCAGTACTTC.

This clonotype was observed at least ten times. The chain carries TRBV7-9 and TRBJ2-1, with TRBD1 identical over 8 bases. Looked up from germline, CDR1 is SEHNR and CDR2 is FQNEAQ (reference sequence). This CDR3 comprises 15 residues. Unmatched junction bases numbered 4, after V lost 1 base and J lost 5 bases. The CDR3 is CASSLGGQGHNEQFF. The CDR3 DNA sequence: TGTGCCAGCAGCTTAGGAGGACAGGGACACAATGAGCAGTTCTTC.